This entry lists 4 T cell receptor beta chains sequenced from one sample in a study of regulatory T cells in long-lasting Graves disease. Time point defined: newly diagnosed GD, antithyroid drugs for less than 3 months. PBMCs provided the RNA from which the TCR library was made. Both iRepertoire HTBI primers and Arm-PCR of CDR3 regions were used to build the TCR beta libraries. TCRdb re-derived calls from the multiplex PCR reads in MiXCR, one entry per CDR3 protein. Found here are about 240,000 distinct CDR3 sequences, roughly a fifth of them singletons; the top ten hold over 11%. Sequencing used peripheral blood mononuclear cells (PBMCs), obtained at new diagnosis, from a patient treated with antithyroid drugs. The receptors were sampled from a female donor with Graves disease.

This clonotype was recorded at least ten times. DNA of the CDR3: TGTGCCACCAGTGTCGCGGACTCCCAAGATACGCAGTATTTT. This encodes CATSVADSQDTQYF. This rearrangement joins TRBV24-1 to TRBJ2-3, with D possibly TRBD2 on 5 matching bases. CDR1 is KGHDR and CDR2 is SFDVKD in the germline V gene. The CDR3 runs 14 residues. Trimming shortened V by 5 bases and J by 5 bases, and 13 bases separated the two germline ends.

The gene calls are TRBV20-1 and TRBJ1-2, with D possibly being TRBD1 (5 bases). The CDR3 has 11 amino acids. Germline CDR1 DFQATT, CDR2 SNEGSKA (reference sequence). The germline V and J ends were trimmed by 5 bases and 10 bases, with 14 bases remaining between them. The CDR3 nucleotides are TGCAGTGCTGTCCAGGGTTTGGTCTACACCTTC. Residues: CSAVQGLVYTF.

This clonotype appeared many times. The chain recombines TRBV7-8 with TRBJ2-3, with 9 bases that match TRBD2. Germline CDR1 reads SGHVS; CDR2 reads FQNEAQ. Losses at the gene ends were 5 bases for V and 4 bases for J; bases not matched to a gene: 4. This CDR3 has 14 amino acids. CDR3 residues: CASSTSGGSDTQYF. CDR3 bases: TGTGCCAGCAGCACCAGCGGGGGGTCAGATACGCAGTATTTT.

This clonotype was counted between two and nine times. The chain recombines TRBV27 with TRBJ1-3; D gene unclear. CDR1 and CDR2 from the germline V gene are MNHEY and SMNVEV (reference sequence). This CDR3 region has 12 residues. V shed 6 bases and J shed 4 bases, with 7 bases lying between them. CDR3 DNA: TGTGCCAGCAGAGGGTTGGGAAACACCATATATTTT. Encoded protein: CASRGLGNTIYF.